This T cell receptor beta chain emerged from a study of blood T cell repertoires in COVID-19. Study at large: Material from acute and convalescent COVID-19 was sourced from the United States, Italy and Spain.

Ages ranged from about 18 to 89 years, with residence in about two dozen US areas. Original handling: How many nucleated cells were present was estimated from reference gene primer amplification. Repertoires were generated with immunoSEQ multiplex PCR, while TCRdb's copy carries only in-frame clones and drops some. V, J and clone size derive from that table, while D and trimming were established from the DNA sequence. Of 230,000 or so clones in the sample, more than 75% were seen once. The CDR3 covers 16 residues. From germline, CDR1 is WSHSY and CDR2 SAAADI. The V gene lost 5 bases and the J gene lost 0 bases, with 16 bases spanning the gap.

The chain uses TRBV10-2 and TRBJ1-1; D remains ambiguous. The sequence came from a woman in her 50s who had been exposed to COVID-19. Material for sequencing was PBMCs or T cells enriched from blood (not recorded which). The CDR3 nucleotides are TGCGCCAGCAGTCTAGGCCAAGGCTTTATGAACACTGAAGCTTTCTTT. This sequence encodes CASSLGQGFMNTEAFF.